This TCR beta chain stems from a study of CD8 T cells in Susac syndrome. To note about this clonotype: Its antigen is not known.

Whole-study findings and limits: Only a relatively small number of individuals were included in the TCR sequencing and HLA analysis.

Looked up from germline, CDR1 is SGHAT and CDR2 is FQNNGV. V shed 5 bases and J 6 bases; nucleotides not matched to a gene: 3. The CDR3 runs 13 residues. TCR beta from blood CD8+ and CD4+ T cells was sequenced. Purification of the CD8+ and CD4+ T cells relied on negative isolation, and TEMRA cells underwent FACS enrichment. Reverse transcription of roughly 0.5 to 1 ug RNA was performed with random hexamers. TCRdb recomputed calls from the immunoSEQ multiplex PCR reads with MiXCR, one row per CDR3 protein. Seen here are approximately 170,000 distinct CDR3 sequences, less than 95% observed once, and the top ten hold 0.08% to 0.095%.

The source material was CD4+ T cells from PBMCs. The receptor was derived from a human donor with multiple sclerosis. This chain links TRBV11-2 with TRBJ1-5, with 8 bases aligning to TRBD1. The CDR3 region has the DNA TGTGCCAGCAGCGCGACAGGGGTTCAGCCCCAGCATTTT. Its protein product is CASSATGVQPQHF.